Listed here are 14 T cell receptor beta chains from one sample, sequenced in a study of prognosis after radiotherapy for stage I lung cancer. Genomic DNA was the source, and TCR beta CDR3 was amplified from it by two-round multiplex PCR. Used in first-round PCR were primers specific to each TRBV and TRBJ gene. TCRdb re-derived calls from the multiplex PCR reads in MiXCR, one entry per CDR3 protein. The profile shows more than 30,000 distinct CDR3 sequences, roughly 40% of them singletons. The specimen comprised PBMCs, sampled before or after stereotactic body radiation therapy (not recorded which). These receptors were obtained from a donor over 45 with non-small cell lung cancer.

The rearrangement joins TRBV12-3 or TRBV12-4 to TRBJ1-6; D possibly corresponds to TRBD1 (6 bases). The germline V and J ends were trimmed by 2 bases and 8 bases, with 13 bases remaining between them. The CDR3 is made up of 15 amino acids. The CDR3 sequence is CASSLITGSHSPLHF. As DNA, the CDR3 is TGTGCCAGCAGTTTAATCACAGGGTCTCATTCACCCCTCCACTTT.

In its sample, this clonotype was seen many times. The rearrangement links TRBV7-3 to TRBJ2-7; D is possibly TRBD1 (6 bases). The CDR3 is 13 amino acids. Per germline, CDR1 SGHTA and CDR2 FQGTGA. Trimming cost V 5 bases and J 6 bases, with 14 bases left between them. CDR3 DNA sequence: TGTGCCAGCAGCCGATCACAGGGCCGCGAGCAGTACTTC. Protein product: CASSRSQGREQYF.

This clonotype was detected ten times or more. This sequence joins TRBV7-3 and TRBJ1-1, with D maybe TRBD1 (6 bases). V was clipped by 6 bases and J by 1 base, with 9 bases between them. This CDR3 contains 13 residues. Germline assignment: CDR1 SGHTA and CDR2 FQGTGA. DNA for the CDR3: TGTGCCAGCAGTCCACAGGGGAACACTGAAGCTTTCTTT. This encodes CASSPQGNTEAFF.

This clonotype has ten or more counts. The chain recombines TRBV7-8 with TRBJ1-2; maybe TRBD1 (5 bases). The CDR3 loop spans 15 amino acids. Trimming removed 5 bases from V and 4 bases from J, with 17 bases in between. Germline lookup yields CDR1 SGHVS and CDR2 FQNEAQ. The CDR3 DNA is TGTGCCAGCAGCATCGGTTTGGGGGGTTTCTATGGCTACACCTTC. Protein product: CASSIGLGGFYGYTF.

The chain links TRBV9 to TRBJ2-1; possible D gene TRBD1, 6 bases. Germline CDR1 is SGDLS and CDR2 is YYNGEE. V dropped 7 bases and J dropped 4 bases, with 15 bases sitting between them. This CDR3 is built from 14 residues. CDR3: CASGPGTPYNEQFF. The CDR3 DNA sequence: TGTGCCAGCGGTCCCGGGACACCTTACAATGAGCAGTTCTTC.

The chain links TRBV20-1 to TRBJ2-3, with TRBD2 as a possible D gene (6 bases). The V gene's germline CDR1 is DFQATT and CDR2 SNEGSKA (reference sequence). This CDR3 is 14 amino acids long. The CDR3 nucleotides are TGCATTGCCCGGGACTTCCCTGGCACAGATACGCAGTATTTT. This sequence encodes CIARDFPGTDTQYF.

In this sample, this clonotype turned up many times. This chain connects TRBV6-2 or TRBV6-3 to TRBJ2-3; weak D call: TRBD1 (5 bases). Per the germline V gene, CDR1 is MNHEY and CDR2 is SVGEGT. Trimming stripped 4 bases from V and 3 bases from J, with 8 bases between. The CDR3 contains 13 residues. The CDR3 sequence: CASSSQGTDTQYF. In DNA form, the CDR3 reads TGTGCCAGCAGTTCGCAGGGAACAGATACGCAGTATTTT.

The chain carries TRBV6-1 and TRBJ2-7; maybe TRBD2 (6 bases). The length of the CDR3 is 13 residues. CDR1 and CDR2 (germline): MNHNS, SASEGT. The CDR3 bases are TGTGCTAGCGGACTATCGGGCGGCTACGAGCAGTACTTC. Translating it yields CASGLSGGYEQYF.

This clonotype was observed at least ten times. V usage is TRBV3-1 and J usage is TRBJ1-1, with TRBD1 matching over 9 bases. Germline V gives CDR1 LGHDT, CDR2 YNNKEL (reference sequence). The V gene end was trimmed by 5 bases and the J gene end by 0 bases; junction bases not matched to a gene: 7. This CDR3 has 16 residues. CDR3 nucleotides: TGTGCCAGCAGCGACACAGGGGGCGAAATGAACACTGAAGCTTTCTTT. This translates into CASSDTGGEMNTEAFF.

The chain joins TRBV11-2 to TRBJ2-5; 11 positions match TRBD1. This CDR3 spans 15 amino acids. J gave up 5 bases and V 1 base, and 3 bases lay outside the gene matches. Per germline, CDR1 SGHAT and CDR2 FQNNGV. The chain's CDR3 is CASSLGTGGRETQYF. The CDR3 bases are TGTGCCAGCAGCTTAGGGACAGGGGGCAGGGAGACCCAGTACTTC.

This clonotype has at least ten counts. The genes are TRBV3-1 and TRBJ1-6; TRBD1 might be the D (6 bases). V lost 8 bases to trimming and J lost 6 bases, with 8 bases between them. CDR1 and CDR2 (germline): LGHDT, YNNKEL (reference sequence). This CDR3 spans 12 amino acids. The DNA for the CDR3 is TGTGCCAGCGGACAGCTTAATTCACCCCTCCACTTT. Its translation: CASGQLNSPLHF.

About this clonotype: A far larger clone is off by one base, so a read error is likely. Here the CDR3 DNA reads TGTGCCAGCAGCTCCCAAGCGTTCCCGGGGTGGTATGCGAACACCGGGGAGCTGTTTTTT. Its protein is CASSSQAFPGWYANTGELFF. The chain couples TRBV6-5 to TRBJ2-2; perhaps TRBD2 as D (5 bases). There are 20 residues in the CDR3. V gave up 6 bases and J gave up 0 bases, with 26 bases separating them. Per germline, CDR1 MNHEY and CDR2 SVGAGI.

This clonotype has ten or more counts. CDR3 residues: CASSDYSDGSNEKLFF. The CDR3 DNA follows: TGTGCCAGCAGTGATTACTCGGATGGTTCTAATGAAAAACTGTTTTTT. V gene TRBV25-1 combines with J gene TRBJ1-4; the D is unclear. The V gene lost 3 bases and the J gene lost 3 bases, with 14 bases spanning the gap. Germline CDR1 and CDR2: MGHDK and SYGVNS. This CDR3 is 16 amino acids long.

The sample holds a few counts of this clonotype. V and J are TRBV20-1 and TRBJ1-6; 9 nucleotides line up with TRBD1. The CDR3 consists of 15 residues. V gave up 1 base and J gave up 7 bases; unmatched junction bases: 5. The germline gives CDR1 DFQATT, CDR2 SNEGSKA (reference sequence). The CDR3 DNA reads as TGCAGTGCTAGAGCGGGACAGGGCAGGAATTCACCCCTCCACTTT. The encoded protein is CSARAGQGRNSPLHF.